A selection of T cell receptor beta chains follows, all from one sample in a study of graft-versus-host responses after intestinal transplantation. Libraries were prepared by immunoSEQ multiplex PCR; TCRdb keeps only in-frame clonotypes and omits some of them. The data show about 27,000 clones, with around 78% seen just once and 0.95% to 1.2% held by the top ten. The material was PBMCs, obtained approximately four weeks after intestinal transplant. These receptors all stem from a human patient who received an intestinal transplant, so some T cells may come from the graft donor. CDR3s leave out the opening cysteine and the closing phenylalanine or tryptophan. D genes are given only for firm matches.

TRBV9 | - | ASSVGPGQPQH
TRBV6-1 | TRBD1 | ASSEPTQGASYGYT
TRBV7-2 | - | ASSGGGGLSVEQF
TRBV15 | TRBD1 | ATSGPGQGYSPLH
TRBV5-1 | - | ASSLSYQETQY
TRBV5-6 | - | ASSLTGTGVNEQF
TRBV18 | - | ASSPPRIYEQY
TRBV6-6 | TRBD1 | ASSYDRAEQY
TRBV7-4 | TRBD2 | ASSLPGLAGGSTDTQY
TRBV5-3 | TRBD1 | ARRFTGAYEQY
TRBV9 | - | ASSGAPRGACEKLF
TRBV9 | - | ASSVAAGDNQPQH
TRBV28 | TRBD1 | ASSPSTGGYT
TRBV19 | - | ASSIRGASAGYGYT
TRBV18 | TRBD2 | ASSPLAGVYNEQF
TRBV11-3 | - | ASSLGGSKETQY
TRBV25-1 | - | ASSGGSWTGELF